This T cell receptor (beta chain) was obtained from a study of cytomegalovirus exposure and HLA in healthy donors. General observations from the study: A few chains tied to CMV proved CMV antigen-specific in vitro. The study recorded 150 to 200 TCR beta chains that were cytomegalovirus-associated.

Concerning this clone: Its cognate antigen is unknown.

V shed 3 bases, J shed 8 bases, and the junction held 7 bases outside the gene matches. The CDR3 is made up of 15 amino acids. CDR1 LGHNA and CDR2 YSLEER come from the germline V gene. Only in-frame clones appear in the TCRdb table, and some are missing; sequencing was by immunoSEQ multiplex PCR. This sample has about 120,000 clones, with approximately 95% found just once. The TCR comes from a man aged 18 to 29 in good health and CMV-seronegative. The chain combines TRBV4-3 with TRBJ1-4; 9 bases map to TRBD1. Sequenced input: PBMCs. DNA for the CDR3: TGCGCCAGCAGCCAGGATACAGGGGGCCAGGAAAAACTGTTTTTT. Its translation: CASSQDTGGQEKLFF.